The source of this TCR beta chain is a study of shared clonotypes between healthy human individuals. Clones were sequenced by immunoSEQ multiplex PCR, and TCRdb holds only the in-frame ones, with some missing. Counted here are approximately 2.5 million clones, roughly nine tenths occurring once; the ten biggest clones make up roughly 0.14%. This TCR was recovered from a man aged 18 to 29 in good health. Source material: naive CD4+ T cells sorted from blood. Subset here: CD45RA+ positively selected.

The CDR3 spells CASSVGAGGLFTDTQYF. In DNA, the CDR3 is TGTGCCAGCAGCGTAGGGGCAGGGGGCCTTTTCACAGATACGCAGTATTTT. V is TRBV9 and J is TRBJ2-3, with 8 bases matching TRBD1. With 0 bases clipped from V and 2 bases from J, the junction kept 8 bases outside the gene matches. The germline V gene has CDR1 SGDLS and CDR2 YYNGEE. This CDR3 has 17 residues. Looking up the rest from reference TRBV9 and TRBJ2-3 gives the full variable domain: DSGVTQTPKHLITATGQRVTLRCSPRSGDLSVYWYQQSLDQGLQFLIQYYNGEERAKGNILERFSAQQFPDLHSELNLSSLELGDSALYFCASSVGAGGLFTDTQYFGPGTRLTVL.